This T cell receptor beta chain was identified in a study of blood T cell repertoires in COVID-19. Study-wide context: COVID-19 samples from acute and convalescent phases originated in the United States, Italy and Spain.

Looked up from germline, CDR1 is SGHTS and CDR2 is YDEGEE. V lost 0 bases, J lost 6 bases, and 10 bases lay in between. This CDR3 is 15 amino acids long. As processed by the authors: Using reference gene primer amplification, nucleated cell counts were estimated. Profiled with immunoSEQ multiplex PCR; TCRdb holds only in-frame clones, not every one. That table supplies the V and J calls and clone size; D and trimming were determined from the DNA. Found here are almost 350,000 clones, around nine tenths of them singletons; the top ten hold under 5%. Sequenced: peripheral blood. This TCR was recovered from a woman aged 55-69 years with COVID-19, enrolled during active disease. The V and J genes are TRBV5-8 and TRBJ1-6; D is unclear. The CDR3 nucleotides are TGTGCCAGCAGCTTGGGGCCAACCCGTAATTCACCCCTCCACTTT. This codes for CASSLGPTRNSPLHF.